The TCR beta chain described here comes from a study of early T cells in non-severe SARS-CoV-2 infection. Study details: Bulk RNA from unsorted whole blood was sequenced; chains were unpaired.

The library protocol tagged individual cDNA molecules with unique molecular identifiers. TCRdb processed the 5' RACE reads anew with MiXCR; each CDR3 protein has one entry. The sample yields approximately 73,000 distinct CDR3 sequences, 11% seen once. After removal of 7 bases from V and 0 bases from J, the junction contained 3 bases not matched to a gene. The CDR3 covers 13 residues. The V gene's germline CDR1 is SNHLY and CDR2 FYNNEI. Sequenced material: whole blood. This chain joins TRBV2 and TRBJ2-7; 7 positions agree with TRBD2. The source is an adult who was a healthcare worker with PCR-confirmed SARS-CoV-2 infection or an uninfected control (not recorded which). As DNA, the CDR3 is TGTGCCAGCAACGGGGGGTCCTCCTACGAGCAGTACTTC. Translation: CASNGGSSYEQYF. Using reference TRBV2 and TRBJ2-7 for the parts outside the CDR3, the full variable domain is EPEVTQTPSHQVTQMGQEVILRCVPISNHLYFYWYRQILGQKVEFLVSFYNNEISEKSEIFDDQFSVERPDGSNFTLKIRSTKLEDSAMYFCASNGGSSYEQYFGPGTRLTVT.